This T cell receptor (beta chain) appears in the sequencing data of a study of T cells of healthy individuals. TCRdb ran MiXCR on the 5' RACE reads and lists one entry per CDR3 protein. The sample includes 50,000 to 55,000 distinct CDR3 sequences, 14% to 15% of them seen just once. This clonotype was counted ten times or more. The sequence derives from a human donor in good health.

CDR3 amino acids: CASSYSTGINSYEQYF. The CDR3 nucleotides read TGTGCCAGCAGTTACTCGACAGGGATAAATTCCTACGAGCAGTACTTC. The genes are TRBV6-6 and TRBJ2-7, with 7 bases aligning to TRBD1. Germline trimming cut 0 bases from V and 1 base from J; bases unmatched to any gene: 6. The germline CDR1 and CDR2 sequences are MNHNY and SVGAGI (reference sequence). The CDR3 extends over 16 amino acids.